The 23 T cell receptor beta chains reported below all come from one sample, sequenced in a study of T cell repertoires in cytomegalovirus infection. Their recognized antigens are unknown. TCRdb re-analysed the reads in MiXCR, keeping a single row per CDR3 protein. The table records about 68,000 distinct CDR3 sequences, about 23% of them present only once. The sequenced sample was PBMCs, sequenced either directly or after in vitro stimulation (not recorded which). The receptors were gathered from a human donor in good health (CMV status not recorded). Some clones in this sample may be carry-over from other donors' samples.

This clonotype has just a few counts. The chain carries TRBV12-3 or TRBV12-4 and TRBJ2-2, with 9 bases identical to TRBD2. There are 15 residues in the CDR3. V was clipped by 6 bases and J by 2 bases; unmatched bases: 4. The CDR3 nucleotides read TGTGCCAGCAGACCGGGACTAGCAAACACCGGGGAGCTGTTTTTT. This translates into CASRPGLANTGELFF.

The chain couples TRBV18 to TRBJ2-3, with a weak D call TRBD2 (6 bases). V was shortened by 3 bases and J by 2 bases, with 18 bases between the two germline ends. The CDR3 contains 17 residues. CDR1 is KGHSH and CDR2 is LQKENI in the germline V gene. CDR3 protein: CASSPGDGRPLTDTQYF. The CDR3 DNA follows: TGTGCCAGCTCACCCGGTGACGGGAGACCCCTCACAGATACGCAGTATTTT. The full variable domain, completed using reference TRBV18 and TRBJ2-3, is NAGVMQNPRHLVRRRGQEARLRCSPMKGHSHVYWYRQLPEEGLKFMVYLQKENIIDESGMPKERFSAEFPKEGPSILRIQQVVRGDSAAYFCASSPGDGRPLTDTQYFGPGTRLTVL.

The chain is built from TRBV24-1 and TRBJ2-1; 8 bases match TRBD1. Germline CDR1 is KGHDR and CDR2 is SFDVKD. This CDR3 spans 17 amino acids. V shed 3 bases, J shed 5 bases, and the junction held 11 bases outside the gene matches. The CDR3: CATSDPFGQGENNEQFF. Here the CDR3 DNA reads TGTGCCACCAGTGATCCCTTTGGACAGGGAGAAAACAATGAGCAGTTCTTC.

The chain carries TRBV20-1 and TRBJ2-3; 13 bases map to TRBD2. This CDR3 is built from 15 residues. Germline CDR1 reads DFQATT; CDR2 reads SNEGSKA (reference sequence). J gave up 3 bases and V 5 bases, and 5 bases lay outside the gene matches. The CDR3 spells CSAYRTSGRTDTQYF. CDR3 coding DNA: TGCAGTGCTTATCGGACTAGCGGGAGAACAGATACGCAGTATTTT.

J is TRBJ2-7 and V is TRBV19, with D possibly matching TRBD2 (5 bases). Germline V gene sequence: CDR1 LNHDA, CDR2 SQIVND (reference sequence). Trimming removed 7 bases from V and 6 bases from J, with 16 bases in between. The length of the CDR3 is 13 residues. Here the CDR3 DNA reads TGTGCCAGTACCGGGATAGGTGCAGGCGAGCAGTACTTC. As protein: CASTGIGAGEQYF.

This chain links TRBV29-1 with TRBJ2-7; TRBD2 aligns across 12 bases. Trimming at V came to 1 base and at J to 4 bases, leaving 5 bases not matched to a gene. The CDR3 is 15 residues long. Germline V gene lookup returns CDR1 SQVTM and CDR2 ANQGSEA. CDR3 nucleotides: TGCAGCGTTGAAGTGACTAGCGGGAGTCCGTACGAGCAGTACTTC. It yields the protein CSVEVTSGSPYEQYF.

The chain links TRBV6-1 to TRBJ2-3, with 8 nucleotides matching TRBD1. Germline CDR1 is MNHNS and CDR2 is SASEGT. CDR3 size: 15 residues. V shed 7 bases, J shed 6 bases, and the junction held 12 bases outside the gene matches. The chain's CDR3 is CASKEMDRVVDTQYF. CDR3 DNA sequence: TGTGCCAGCAAAGAGATGGACAGGGTTGTGGATACGCAGTATTTT.

V is TRBV20-1 and J is TRBJ2-6; TRBD1 aligns across 9 bases. The V segment lost 2 bases and the J segment 1 base; nucleotides outside the gene matches: 12. This CDR3 spans 19 amino acids. CDR1 and CDR2 from the germline V gene are DFQATT and SNEGSKA (reference sequence). CDR3 DNA sequence: TGCAGTGCTAGATACCGGGACAGGGCCGAGGGGTCTGGGGCCAACGTCCTGACTTTC. Its protein product is CSARYRDRAEGSGANVLTF.

This clonotype was seen a few times. This chain links TRBV5-1 with TRBJ2-1, with 7 bases aligning to TRBD2. V gave up 0 bases and J gave up 7 bases; unmatched junction bases: 7. This CDR3 has 15 residues. Germline V gives CDR1 SGHRS, CDR2 YFSETQ. The CDR3 region is CASSLVAGPSNEQFF. CDR3 sequence (DNA): TGCGCCAGCAGCTTGGTAGCGGGCCCCTCGAATGAGCAGTTCTTC.

The V call is TRBV6-4, the J call TRBJ2-3, with no clear D. CDR3 length: 13 amino acids. Germline V gives CDR1 MRHNA, CDR2 SNTAGT. V lost 3 bases to trimming and J lost 6 bases, with 10 bases between them. The CDR3 is CASSDLNSDTQYF. As DNA, the CDR3 is TGTGCCAGCAGTGATCTCAACTCCGATACGCAGTATTTT.

This clonotype was seen at least ten times. The chain is built from TRBV7-3 and TRBJ2-1; TRBD2 agrees at 12 bases. The CDR3 totals 15 residues. J gave up 3 bases and V 5 bases, and 2 bases lay outside the gene matches. Germline V gene lookup returns CDR1 SGHTA and CDR2 FQGTGA. CDR3 protein: CASSRTSGDYNEQFF. The DNA for the CDR3 is TGTGCCAGCAGCCGGACTAGCGGGGACTACAATGAGCAGTTCTTC.

The V gene is TRBV6-2 or TRBV6-3, the J gene TRBJ2-5, with TRBD2 identical over 8 bases. Germline-derived CDR1 and CDR2 are MNHEY and SVGEGT. The CDR3 is 15 amino acids. V trimming: 4 bases; J trimming: 3 bases; junction bases outside the gene matches: 7. In DNA, the CDR3 is TGTGCCAGCAGTTCCAACGGGAGGGCCAAAGAGACCCAGTACTTC. Translation gives CASSSNGRAKETQYF.

The chain links TRBV11-3 to TRBJ2-4; tentatively, D is TRBD2 (6 bases). V gave up 3 bases and J gave up 5 bases, with 11 bases separating them. The CDR3 has 14 amino acids. CDR1 and CDR2 from the germline V gene are SGHNT and YENEEA. The CDR3 spells CASSFSGLENIQYF. The CDR3 nucleotides are TGTGCCAGCAGCTTCAGCGGGTTGGAAAACATTCAGTACTTC.

This clonotype has more than one count but fewer than ten. The chain is built from TRBV2 and TRBJ1-5; no firm D call. V lost 1 base and J lost 7, with 11 bases in between. The CDR3 loop spans 14 amino acids. Germline CDR1 and CDR2: SNHLY and FYNNEI. CDR3 protein: CASSEVTGSQPQHF. As DNA, the CDR3 is TGTGCCAGCAGTGAAGTAACGGGTTCCCAGCCCCAGCATTTT. The entire variable domain, with the rest obtained from reference TRBV2 and TRBJ1-5, is as follows: EPEVTQTPSHQVTQMGQEVILRCVPISNHLYFYWYRQILGQKVEFLVSFYNNEISEKSEIFDDQFSVERPDGSNFTLKIRSTKLEDSAMYFCASSEVTGSQPQHFGDGTRLSIL.

This chain connects TRBV7-9 to TRBJ2-1, with a weak D call TRBD1 (6 bases). The V end was cut by 3 bases, the J end by 7 bases, with 10 bases between. CDR3 length: 13 amino acids. Germline values: CDR1 SEHNR, CDR2 FQNEAQ (reference sequence). The CDR3 protein is CASSFRTANEQFF. Written as DNA, the CDR3 is TGTGCCAGCAGCTTCCGGACAGCGAATGAGCAGTTCTTC.

This clonotype has ten or more counts. CDR3 residues: CASSSGTSGRTDTQYF. CDR3 DNA: TGTGCCAGCAGCTCAGGGACTAGCGGGAGAACGGATACGCAGTATTTT. J is TRBJ2-3 and V is TRBV7-2, with 14 bases matching TRBD2. Per the germline V gene, CDR1 is SGHTA and CDR2 is FQGNSA. V lost 4 bases to trimming and J lost 6 bases; unmatched junction nucleotides: 6. The CDR3 extends over 16 amino acids.

There are a few counts of this clonotype. V and J are TRBV2 and TRBJ2-6; D call uncertain. CDR3 length equals 15 residues. Germline V lookup: CDR1 SNHLY, CDR2 FYNNEI. The V gene lost 3 bases and the J gene lost 2 bases, with 8 bases spanning the gap. The CDR3 sequence is CASSDWAAGANVLTF. CDR3 sequence (DNA): TGTGCCAGCAGTGATTGGGCGGCTGGGGCCAACGTCCTGACTTTC. The variable domain in full, with the rest retrieved from reference TRBV2 and TRBJ2-6, is EPEVTQTPSHQVTQMGQEVILRCVPISNHLYFYWYRQILGQKVEFLVSFYNNEISEKSEIFDDQFSVERPDGSNFTLKIRSTKLEDSAMYFCASSDWAAGANVLTFGAGSRLTVL.

The rearrangement joins TRBV4-3 to TRBJ2-3; maybe TRBD2 (6 bases). Trimming removed 0 bases at V and 3 bases at J, with 16 bases between. Germline V gene lookup returns CDR1 LGHNA and CDR2 YSLEER. CDR3 length equals 17 residues. DNA of the CDR3: TGCGCCAGCAGCCAAGATGGGACTTCGGACGGGACAGATACGCAGTATTTT. Translating gives CASSQDGTSDGTDTQYF.

This clonotype came up many times. The J gene is TRBJ2-7, the V gene TRBV12-3 or TRBV12-4; D perhaps matches TRBD1 (6 bases). The CDR3 runs 17 residues. Trimming removed 6 bases from V and 0 bases from J, with 21 bases in between. The CDR3 loop reads CASRSEGIRDNSYEQYF. The DNA of the CDR3 is TGTGCCAGCAGGTCCGAAGGAATTCGGGACAACTCCTACGAGCAGTACTTC.

This clonotype occurred many times. The chain recombines TRBV7-2 with TRBJ1-2, with 7 bases aligning to TRBD1. J gave up 6 bases and V 5 bases, and 9 bases lay outside the gene matches. This CDR3 is built from 14 residues. Germline V CDR1 and CDR2: SGHTA, FQGNSA. CDR3: CASSPRQGIDGYTF. The CDR3 nucleotides are TGTGCCAGCAGCCCGAGACAGGGAATCGATGGCTACACCTTC. The full variable domain, rest sourced from reference TRBV7-2 and TRBJ1-2, is GAGVSQSPSNKVTEKGKDVELRCDPISGHTALYWYRQSLGQGLEFLIYFQGNSAPDKSGLPSDRFSAERTGGSVSTLTIQRTQQEDSAVYLCASSPRQGIDGYTFGSGTRLTVV.

The chain combines TRBV7-2 with TRBJ2-1, with a possible D match to TRBD1 (6 bases). Germline CDR1 reads SGHTA; CDR2 reads FQGNSA. Trimming left V 0 bases short and J 5 bases short, with 14 bases between. This CDR3 is built from 16 residues. CDR3 residues: CASSLANKGVNNEQFF. The CDR3 DNA sequence: TGTGCCAGCAGCTTAGCGAACAAGGGGGTAAACAATGAGCAGTTCTTC.

The table lists this clonotype with a few counts. In DNA, the CDR3 is TGTGCCAGCAGTTCCCCAATCCATACCGCTACGGAAAAACTGTTTTTT. It is translated as CASSSPIHTATEKLFF. This chain connects TRBV28 to TRBJ1-4, with D uncertain. V was shortened by 4 bases and J by 8 bases, with 20 bases between the two germline ends. The CDR3 length is 16 residues. Germline-derived CDR1 and CDR2 are MDHEN and SYDVKM. The complete variable domain, with remaining parts taken from reference TRBV28 and TRBJ1-4, reads DVKVTQSSRYLVKRTGEKVFLECVQDMDHENMFWYRQDPGLGLRLIYFSYDVKMKEKGDIPEGYSVSREKKERFSLILESASTNQTSMYLCASSSPIHTATEKLFFGSGTQLSVL.

This clonotype was detected many times. V usage is TRBV7-2 and J usage is TRBJ1-2, with D perhaps TRBD1 (5 bases). The V end lost 3 bases, the J end lost 1 base, and 18 bases lay between the germline ends. Germline-derived CDR1 and CDR2 are SGHTA and FQGNSA. This CDR3 has 17 residues. CDR3 sequence reads: CASSLGGVAADNYGYTF. The CDR3 DNA reads as TGTGCCAGCAGCTTGGGGGGGGTGGCAGCCGATAACTATGGCTACACCTTC. The whole variable domain, remainder taken from reference TRBV7-2 and TRBJ1-2, is GAGVSQSPSNKVTEKGKDVELRCDPISGHTALYWYRQSLGQGLEFLIYFQGNSAPDKSGLPSDRFSAERTGGSVSTLTIQRTQQEDSAVYLCASSLGGVAADNYGYTFGSGTRLTVV.